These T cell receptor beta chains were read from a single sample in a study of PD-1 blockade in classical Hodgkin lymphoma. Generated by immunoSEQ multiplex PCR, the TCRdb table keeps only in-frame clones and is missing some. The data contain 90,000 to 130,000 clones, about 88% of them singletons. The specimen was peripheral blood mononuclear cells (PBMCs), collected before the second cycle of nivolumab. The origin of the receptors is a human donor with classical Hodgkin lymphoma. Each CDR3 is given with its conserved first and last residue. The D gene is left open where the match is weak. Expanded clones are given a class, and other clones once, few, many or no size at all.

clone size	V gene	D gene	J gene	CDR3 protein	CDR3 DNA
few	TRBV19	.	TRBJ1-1	CASSIQWAGMNTEAFF	TGTGCCAGTAGTATACAGTGGGCAGGGATGAACACTGAAGCTTTCTTT
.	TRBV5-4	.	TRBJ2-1	CASSLHVGNEQFF	TGTGCCAGCAGCCTGCACGTAGGGAATGAGCAGTTCTTC
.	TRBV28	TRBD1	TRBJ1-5	CASRGQVNQPQHF	TGTGCCAGCAGGGGACAGGTGAATCAGCCCCAGCATTTT
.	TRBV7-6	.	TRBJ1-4	CASSGSPWDRVQTNEKLFF	TGTGCCAGCAGCGGATCCCCCTGGGACCGGGTCCAGACTAATGAAAAACTGTTTTTT
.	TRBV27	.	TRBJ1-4	CASRPAGKVWEKLFF	TGTGCCAGCAGGCCAGCGGGGAAGGTGTGGGAAAAACTGTTTTTT
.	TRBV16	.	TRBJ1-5	CASSQLRSSNQPQHF	TGTGCCAGCAGCCAATTGAGGTCGAGCAATCAGCCCCAGCATTTT
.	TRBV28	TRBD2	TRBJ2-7	CASEREGPHEQYF	TGTGCCAGCGAGCGGGAGGGCCCCCACGAGCAGTACTTC
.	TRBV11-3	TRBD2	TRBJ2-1	CASSLGRELEQFF	TGTGCCAGCAGCTTAGGGCGGGAGCTTGAGCAGTTCTTC
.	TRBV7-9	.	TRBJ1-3	CASSSATQGNTIYF	TGTGCCAGCAGCTCCGCGACGCAGGGAAACACCATATATTTT
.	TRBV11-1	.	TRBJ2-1	CASSLWFDSYNEQFF	TGTGCCAGCAGCTTATGGTTCGACTCCTACAATGAGCAGTTCTTC
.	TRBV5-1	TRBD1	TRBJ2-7	CASSSGQMIYEQYF	TGCGCCAGCAGCTCGGGACAGATGATCTACGAGCAGTACTTC
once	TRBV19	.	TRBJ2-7	CASSFHGGEVAYEQYF	TGTGCCAGTAGTTTCCACGGGGGTGAAGTTGCCTACGAGCAGTACTTC
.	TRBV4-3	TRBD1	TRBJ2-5	CASSQDSIFGDRVSETQYF	TGCGCCAGCAGCCAAGATTCCATCTTTGGGGACAGGGTTTCAGAGACCCAGTACTTC
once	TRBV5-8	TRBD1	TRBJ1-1	CASSLVVRGDLNTEAFF	TGTGCCAGCAGCTTGGTCGTCAGGGGGGATCTCAACACTGAAGCTTTCTTT
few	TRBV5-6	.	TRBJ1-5	CASSQNPDQPQHF	TGTGCCAGCAGCCAAAACCCCGACCAGCCCCAGCATTTT
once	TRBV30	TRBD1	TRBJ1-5	CAWSPPTGVGQPQHF	TGTGCCTGGAGTCCACCGACAGGGGTGGGTCAGCCCCAGCATTTT
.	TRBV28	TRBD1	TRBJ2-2	CASRAGTGVNTGELFF	TGTGCCAGCAGGGCCGGGACAGGGGTGAACACCGGGGAGCTGTTTTTT
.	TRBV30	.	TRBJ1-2	CAWSENYGYTF	TGTGCCTGGAGTGAAAACTATGGCTACACCTTC
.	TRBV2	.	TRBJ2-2	CASSEASTVANTGELFF	TGTGCCAGCAGTGAAGCTAGTACGGTAGCGAACACCGGGGAGCTGTTTTTT